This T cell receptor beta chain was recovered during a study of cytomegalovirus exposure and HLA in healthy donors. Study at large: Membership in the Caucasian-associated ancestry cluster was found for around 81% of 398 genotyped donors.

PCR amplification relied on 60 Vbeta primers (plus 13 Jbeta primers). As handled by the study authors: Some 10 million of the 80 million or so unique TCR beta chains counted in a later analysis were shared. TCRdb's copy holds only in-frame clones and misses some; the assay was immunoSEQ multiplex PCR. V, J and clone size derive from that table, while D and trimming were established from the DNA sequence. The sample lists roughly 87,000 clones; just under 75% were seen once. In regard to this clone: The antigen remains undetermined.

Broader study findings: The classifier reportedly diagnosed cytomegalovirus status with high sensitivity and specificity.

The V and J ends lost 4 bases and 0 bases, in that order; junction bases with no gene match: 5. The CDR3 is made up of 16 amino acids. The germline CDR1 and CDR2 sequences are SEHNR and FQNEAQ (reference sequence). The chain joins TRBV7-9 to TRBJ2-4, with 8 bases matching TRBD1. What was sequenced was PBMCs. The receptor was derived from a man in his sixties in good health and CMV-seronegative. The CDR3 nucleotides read TGTGCCAGCAGCTCCAGGGGGCATTTAGCCAAAAACATTCAGTACTTC. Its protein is CASSSRGHLAKNIQYF.